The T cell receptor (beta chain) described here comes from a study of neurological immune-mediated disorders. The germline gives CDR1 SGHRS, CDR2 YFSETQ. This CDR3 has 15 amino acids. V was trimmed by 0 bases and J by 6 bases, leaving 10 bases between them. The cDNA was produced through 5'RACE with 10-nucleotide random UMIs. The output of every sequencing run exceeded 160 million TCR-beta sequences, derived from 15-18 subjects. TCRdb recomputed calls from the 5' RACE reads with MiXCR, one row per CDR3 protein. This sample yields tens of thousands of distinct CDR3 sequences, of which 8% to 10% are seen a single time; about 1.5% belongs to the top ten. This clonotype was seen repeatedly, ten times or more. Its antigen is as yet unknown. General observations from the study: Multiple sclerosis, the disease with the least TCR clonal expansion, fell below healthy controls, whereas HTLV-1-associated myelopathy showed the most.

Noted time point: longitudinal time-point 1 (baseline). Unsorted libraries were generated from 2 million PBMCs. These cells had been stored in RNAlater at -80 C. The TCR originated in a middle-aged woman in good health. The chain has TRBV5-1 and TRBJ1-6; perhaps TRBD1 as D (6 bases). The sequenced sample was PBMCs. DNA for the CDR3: TGCGCCAGCAGCTTGGGGACAGCTACTAATTCACCCCTCCACTTT. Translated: CASSLGTATNSPLHF.